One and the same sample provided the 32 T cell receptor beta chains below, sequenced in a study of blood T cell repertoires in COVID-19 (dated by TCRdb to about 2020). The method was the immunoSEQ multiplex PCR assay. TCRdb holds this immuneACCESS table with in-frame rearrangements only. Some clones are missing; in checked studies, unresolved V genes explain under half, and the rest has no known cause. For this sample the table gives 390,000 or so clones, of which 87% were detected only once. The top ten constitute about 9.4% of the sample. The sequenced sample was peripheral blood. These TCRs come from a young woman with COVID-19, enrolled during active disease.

The CDR3 here is CASSLERTSYGYTF. Here the CDR3 DNA reads TGCGCCAGCAGCTTGGAGCGGACCTCCTATGGCTACACCTTC. The chain recombines TRBV5-1 with TRBJ1-2, with D uncertain. This CDR3 spans 14 amino acids. V was cut by 0 bases and J by 4 bases, with 10 bases left in between. CDR1 SGHRS and CDR2 YFSETQ come from the germline V gene.

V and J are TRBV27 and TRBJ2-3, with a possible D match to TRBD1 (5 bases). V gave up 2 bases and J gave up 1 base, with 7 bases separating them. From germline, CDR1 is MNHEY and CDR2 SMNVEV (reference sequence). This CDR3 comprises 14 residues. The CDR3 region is CASSLVGRTDTQYF. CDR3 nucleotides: TGTGCCAGCAGTTTAGTGGGGCGCACAGATACGCAGTATTTT.

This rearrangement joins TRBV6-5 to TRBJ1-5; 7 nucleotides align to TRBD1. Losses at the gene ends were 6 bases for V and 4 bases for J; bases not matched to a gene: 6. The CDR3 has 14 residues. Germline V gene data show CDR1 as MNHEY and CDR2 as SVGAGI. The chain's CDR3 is CASSVTGLNQPQHF. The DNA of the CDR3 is TGTGCCAGCAGCGTGACAGGGCTAAATCAGCCCCAGCATTTT.

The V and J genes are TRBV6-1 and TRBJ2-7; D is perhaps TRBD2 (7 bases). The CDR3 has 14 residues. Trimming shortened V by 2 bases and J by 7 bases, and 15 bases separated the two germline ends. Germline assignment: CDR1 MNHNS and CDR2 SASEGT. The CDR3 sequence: CASSELGGGGEQYF. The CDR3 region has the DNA TGTGCCAGCAGTGAATTGGGAGGGGGAGGAGAGCAGTACTTC.

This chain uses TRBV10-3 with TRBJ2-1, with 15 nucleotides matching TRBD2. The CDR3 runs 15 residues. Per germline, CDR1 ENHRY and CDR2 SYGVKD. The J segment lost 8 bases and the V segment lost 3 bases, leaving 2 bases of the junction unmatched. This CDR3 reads CAISDGTSGRYEQFF. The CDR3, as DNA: TGTGCCATCAGTGACGGGACTAGCGGGAGGTATGAGCAGTTCTTC.

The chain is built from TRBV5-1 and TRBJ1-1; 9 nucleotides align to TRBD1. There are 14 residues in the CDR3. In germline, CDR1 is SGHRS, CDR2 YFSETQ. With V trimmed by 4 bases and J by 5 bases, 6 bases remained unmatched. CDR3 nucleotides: TGCGCCAGCAGCAGAACAGGGGGCAGGACTGAAGCTTTCTTT. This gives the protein CASSRTGGRTEAFF.

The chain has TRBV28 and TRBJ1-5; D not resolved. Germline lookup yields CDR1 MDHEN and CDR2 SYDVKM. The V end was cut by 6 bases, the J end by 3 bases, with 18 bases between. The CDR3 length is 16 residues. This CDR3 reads CASRTGKLAFNQPQHF. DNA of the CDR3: TGTGCCAGCAGGACCGGGAAATTGGCCTTCAATCAGCCCCAGCATTTT.

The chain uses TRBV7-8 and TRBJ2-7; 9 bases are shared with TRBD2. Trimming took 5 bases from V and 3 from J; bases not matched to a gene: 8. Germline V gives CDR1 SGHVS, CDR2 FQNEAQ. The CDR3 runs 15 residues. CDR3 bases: TGTGCCAGCAGCGTCCATAGCGGGGGCTACTACGAGCAGTACTTC. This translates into CASSVHSGGYYEQYF. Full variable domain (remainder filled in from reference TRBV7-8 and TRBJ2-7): GAGVSQSPRYKVAKRGQDVALRCDPISGHVSLFWYQQALGQGPEFLTYFQNEAQLDKSGLPSDRFFAERPEGSVSTLKIQRTQQEDSAVYLCASSVHSGGYYEQYFGPGTRLTVT.

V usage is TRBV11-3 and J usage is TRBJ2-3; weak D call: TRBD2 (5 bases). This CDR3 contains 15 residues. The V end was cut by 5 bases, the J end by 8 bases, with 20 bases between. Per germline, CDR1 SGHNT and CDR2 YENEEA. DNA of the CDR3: TGTGCCAGCAGCCCCCGGCGGACCGGCGAGGGTACGCAGTATTTT. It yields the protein CASSPRRTGEGTQYF.

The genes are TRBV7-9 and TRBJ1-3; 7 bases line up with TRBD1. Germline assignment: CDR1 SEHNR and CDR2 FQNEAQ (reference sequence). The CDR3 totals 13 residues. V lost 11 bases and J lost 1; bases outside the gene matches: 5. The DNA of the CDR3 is TGTGCCGTCACACAGGGGTCTGGAAACACCATATATTTT. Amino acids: CAVTQGSGNTIYF.

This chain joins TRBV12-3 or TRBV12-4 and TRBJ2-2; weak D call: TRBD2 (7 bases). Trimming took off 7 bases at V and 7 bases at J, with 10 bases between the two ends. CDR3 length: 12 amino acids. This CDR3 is CASKGGYGELFF. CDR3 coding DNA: TGTGCCAGCAAGGGGGGGTACGGGGAGCTGTTTTTT.

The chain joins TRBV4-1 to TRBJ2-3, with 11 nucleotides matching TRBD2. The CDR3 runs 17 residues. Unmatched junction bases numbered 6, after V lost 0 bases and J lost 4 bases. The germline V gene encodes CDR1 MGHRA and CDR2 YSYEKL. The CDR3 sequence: CASSQETSGSFADTQYF. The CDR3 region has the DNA TGCGCCAGCAGCCAAGAAACTAGCGGGAGTTTCGCAGATACGCAGTATTTT.

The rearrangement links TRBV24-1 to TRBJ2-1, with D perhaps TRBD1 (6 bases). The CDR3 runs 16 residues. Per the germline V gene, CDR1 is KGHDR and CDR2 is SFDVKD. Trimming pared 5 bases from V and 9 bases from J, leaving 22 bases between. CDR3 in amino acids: CATSAPEQGVWGEQFF. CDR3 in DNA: TGTGCCACCAGTGCGCCCGAACAGGGAGTCTGGGGTGAGCAGTTCTTC.

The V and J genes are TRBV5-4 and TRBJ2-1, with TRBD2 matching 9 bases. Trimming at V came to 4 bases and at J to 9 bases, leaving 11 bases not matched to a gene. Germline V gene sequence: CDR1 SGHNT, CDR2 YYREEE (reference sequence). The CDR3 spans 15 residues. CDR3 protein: CASSPGGLAPGEQFF. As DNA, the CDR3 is TGTGCCAGCAGCCCCGGGGGACTAGCCCCAGGTGAGCAGTTCTTC.

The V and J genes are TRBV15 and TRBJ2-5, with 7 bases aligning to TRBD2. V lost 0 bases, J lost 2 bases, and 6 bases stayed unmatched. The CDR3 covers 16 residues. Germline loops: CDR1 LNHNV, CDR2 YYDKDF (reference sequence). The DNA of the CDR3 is TGTGCCACCAGCAGAGATCGGGCTAGCGGACAAGAGACCCAGTACTTC. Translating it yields CATSRDRASGQETQYF.

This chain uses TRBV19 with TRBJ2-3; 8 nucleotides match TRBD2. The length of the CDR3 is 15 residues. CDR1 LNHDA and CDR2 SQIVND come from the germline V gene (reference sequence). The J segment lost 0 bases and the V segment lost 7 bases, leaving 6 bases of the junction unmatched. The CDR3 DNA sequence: TGTGCCAGTACCTTAGCGGGACTTAGCACAGATACGCAGTATTTT. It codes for CASTLAGLSTDTQYF.

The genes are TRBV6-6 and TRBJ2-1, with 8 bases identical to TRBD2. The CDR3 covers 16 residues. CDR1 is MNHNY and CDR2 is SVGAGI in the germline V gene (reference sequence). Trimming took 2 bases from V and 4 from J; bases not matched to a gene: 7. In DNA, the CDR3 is TGTGCCAGCAGTTACCAGACTAGCGTCAAGTACAATGAGCAGTTCTTC. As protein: CASSYQTSVKYNEQFF.

CDR3 in DNA: TGTGCCAGCAGCCCCGCGGAGAACTATGGCTACACCTTC. This translates into CASSPAENYGYTF. The chain is built from TRBV6-5 and TRBJ1-2; D gene uncertain. The V gene lost 6 bases and the J gene lost 2 bases, with 10 bases spanning the gap. The CDR3 has 13 amino acids. Germline CDR1 reads MNHEY; CDR2 reads SVGAGI.

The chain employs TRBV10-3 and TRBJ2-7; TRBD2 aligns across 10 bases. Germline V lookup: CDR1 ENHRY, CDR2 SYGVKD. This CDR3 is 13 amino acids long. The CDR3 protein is CGLQTSGSYEQYF. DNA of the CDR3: TGTGGCCTACAGACTAGCGGGTCCTACGAGCAGTACTTC.

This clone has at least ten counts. The CDR3 nucleotides read TGTGCCAGCAGTGACAAACAGGGATCAGTGGACGAGCAGTACTTC. This gives the protein CASSDKQGSVDEQYF. The chain combines TRBV6-1 with TRBJ2-7, with a weak D call TRBD1 (6 bases). The CDR3 extends over 15 amino acids. V was shortened by 3 bases and J by 5 bases, with 17 bases between the two germline ends. Looked up from germline, CDR1 is MNHNS and CDR2 is SASEGT.

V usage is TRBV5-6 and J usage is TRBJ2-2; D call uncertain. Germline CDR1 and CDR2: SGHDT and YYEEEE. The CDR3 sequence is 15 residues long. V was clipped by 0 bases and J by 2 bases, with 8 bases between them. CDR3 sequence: CASSLGALNTGELFF. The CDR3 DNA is TGTGCCAGCAGCTTGGGGGCTCTAAACACCGGGGAGCTGTTTTTT.

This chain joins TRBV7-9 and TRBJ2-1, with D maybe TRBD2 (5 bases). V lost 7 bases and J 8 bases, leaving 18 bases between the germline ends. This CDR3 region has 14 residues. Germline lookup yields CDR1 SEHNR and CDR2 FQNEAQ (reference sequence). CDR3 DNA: TGTGCCAGCACTATGGAACTAGGGTTCCATGAGCAGTTCTTC. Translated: CASTMELGFHEQFF.

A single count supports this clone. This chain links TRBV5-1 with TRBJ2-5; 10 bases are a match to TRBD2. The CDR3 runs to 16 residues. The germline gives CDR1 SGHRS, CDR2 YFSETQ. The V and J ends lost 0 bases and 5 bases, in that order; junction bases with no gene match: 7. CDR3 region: CASSLGLAGFGETQYF. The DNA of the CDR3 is TGCGCCAGCAGCTTGGGACTAGCGGGCTTTGGGGAGACCCAGTACTTC.

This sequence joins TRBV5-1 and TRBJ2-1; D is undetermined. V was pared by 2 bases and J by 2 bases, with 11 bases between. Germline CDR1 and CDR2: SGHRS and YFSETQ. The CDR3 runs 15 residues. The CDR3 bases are TGCGCCAGCAGCTTAACGGCAGGAACCTACAATGAGCAGTTCTTC. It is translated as CASSLTAGTYNEQFF. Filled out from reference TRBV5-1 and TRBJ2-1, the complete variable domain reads KAGVTQTPRYLIKTRGQQVTLSCSPISGHRSVSWYQQTPGQGLQFLFEYFSETQRNKGNFPGRFSGRQFSNSRSEMNVSTLELGDSALYLCASSLTAGTYNEQFFGPGTRLTVL.

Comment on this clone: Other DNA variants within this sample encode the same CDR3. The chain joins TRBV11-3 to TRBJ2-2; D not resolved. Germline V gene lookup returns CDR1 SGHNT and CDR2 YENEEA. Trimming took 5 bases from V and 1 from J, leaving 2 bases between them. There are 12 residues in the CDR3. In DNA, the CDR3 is TGTGCCAGCAGCCTGAACACCGGGGAGCTGTTTTTT. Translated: CASSLNTGELFF.

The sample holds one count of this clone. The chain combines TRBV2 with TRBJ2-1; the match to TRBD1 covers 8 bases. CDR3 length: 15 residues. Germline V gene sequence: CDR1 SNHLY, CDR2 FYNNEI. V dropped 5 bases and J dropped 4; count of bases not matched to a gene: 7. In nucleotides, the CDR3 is TGTGCCAGCAGTTTCGGACAGGGAGTTTACAATGAGCAGTTCTTC. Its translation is CASSFGQGVYNEQFF. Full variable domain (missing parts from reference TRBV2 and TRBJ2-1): EPEVTQTPSHQVTQMGQEVILRCVPISNHLYFYWYRQILGQKVEFLVSFYNNEISEKSEIFDDQFSVERPDGSNFTLKIRSTKLEDSAMYFCASSFGQGVYNEQFFGPGTRLTVL.

The CDR3 protein is CSVVGQGEAFF. The CDR3 bases are TGCAGCGTCGTCGGACAGGGTGAAGCTTTCTTT. This sequence joins TRBV29-1 and TRBJ1-1; 8 bases align to TRBD1. Germline V gene data show CDR1 as SQVTM and CDR2 as ANQGSEA. CDR3 length: 11 amino acids. V shed 6 bases and J 7 bases; nucleotides not matched to a gene: 4.

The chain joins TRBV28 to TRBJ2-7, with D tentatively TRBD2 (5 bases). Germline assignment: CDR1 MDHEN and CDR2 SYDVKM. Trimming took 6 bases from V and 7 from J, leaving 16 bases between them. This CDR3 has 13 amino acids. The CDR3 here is CASSPDSGLEQYF. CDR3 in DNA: TGTGCCAGCAGCCCGGACTCGGGTTTGGAGCAGTACTTC.

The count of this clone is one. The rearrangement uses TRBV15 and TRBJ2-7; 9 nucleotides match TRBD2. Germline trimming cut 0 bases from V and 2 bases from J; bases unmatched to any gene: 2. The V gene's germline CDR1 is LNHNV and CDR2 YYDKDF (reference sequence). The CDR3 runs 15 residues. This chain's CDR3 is CATSRDVAGAYEQYF. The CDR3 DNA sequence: TGTGCCACCAGCAGAGATGTAGCGGGAGCCTACGAGCAGTACTTC.

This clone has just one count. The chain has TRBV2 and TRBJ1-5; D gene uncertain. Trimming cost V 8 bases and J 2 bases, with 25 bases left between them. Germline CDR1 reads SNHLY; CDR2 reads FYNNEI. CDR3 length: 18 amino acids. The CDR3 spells CASRRRTQGRVGNQPQHF. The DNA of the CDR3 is TGTGCCAGCCGGAGGCGGACTCAAGGGAGGGTTGGCAATCAGCCCCAGCATTTT.

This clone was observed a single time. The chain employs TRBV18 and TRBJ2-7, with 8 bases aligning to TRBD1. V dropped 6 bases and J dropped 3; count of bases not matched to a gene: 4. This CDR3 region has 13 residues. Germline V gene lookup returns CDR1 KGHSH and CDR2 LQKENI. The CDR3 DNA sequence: TGTGCCAGCTCCCCGGGACAGGTCTACGAGCAGTACTTC. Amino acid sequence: CASSPGQVYEQYF.

CDR3 nucleotides: TGTGCCAGCAGCCAATATACTAGCGGGGACATCTCCTACGAGCAGTACTTC. Translation gives CASSQYTSGDISYEQYF. V is TRBV4-2 and J is TRBJ2-7, with 10 bases identical to TRBD2. V was pared by 2 bases and J by 0 bases, with 7 bases of the junction left unmatched. Germline CDR1 reads LGHNA; CDR2 reads YNFKEQ. CDR3 length equals 17 residues.